A selection of T cell receptor beta chains follows, all from one sample in a study of shared clonotypes between healthy human individuals. The data were produced by immunoSEQ multiplex PCR, yet TCRdb's version contains in-frame clones alone and is incomplete. The sample consists of approximately 840,000 clones, just over 95% of them appearing once. The sequencing sample was made of naive CD8+ T cells sorted from blood. The receptors here all came from a man in his thirties or forties in good health. Both conserved end residues are part of each CDR3. D genes are given only for firm matches. Rows may omit the clone size; those that give it use once, few, many or a size class.

D gene	J gene	CDR3 length	clone size	V gene	CDR3 protein	CDR3 DNA
-	TRBJ2-1	14	-	TRBV5-4	CASSHTGRHNEQFF	TGTGCCAGCAGTCATACAGGGAGACACAATGAGCAGTTCTTC
-	TRBJ2-1	14	-	TRBV11-2	CASSLGLTPNEQFF	TGTGCCAGCAGCTTAGGTCTAACGCCGAATGAGCAGTTCTTC
TRBD2	TRBJ2-7	19	-	TRBV7-2	CASSLGSGGTSGSSDEQYF	TGTGCCAGCAGCTTAGGAAGCGGGGGGACTAGCGGGAGTTCTGACGAGCAGTACTTC
TRBD1	TRBJ2-5	15	-	TRBV29-1	CSVEGDSTLQETQYF	TGCAGCGTTGAAGGGGACAGTACCCTCCAAGAGACCCAGTACTTC
TRBD2	TRBJ2-5	15	-	TRBV6-5	CASSLLAGEVETQYF	TGTGCCAGCAGCCTACTAGCGGGAGAGGTAGAGACCCAGTACTTC
-	TRBJ2-3	14	-	TRBV27	CASSFGRVSDTQYF	TGTGCCAGCAGTTTCGGCAGGGTGAGCGATACGCAGTATTTT
TRBD2	TRBJ2-7	15	-	TRBV7-9	CASSPGRELYYEQYF	TGTGCCAGCAGCCCAGGGCGGGAGCTTTACTACGAGCAGTACTTC
-	TRBJ2-1	14	once	TRBV29-1	CSVEGGSPYNEQFF	TGCAGCGTTGAAGGCGGATCGCCCTACAATGAGCAGTTCTTC
TRBD1	TRBJ2-1	15	-	TRBV27	CATASGTGGHNEQFF	TGTGCCACCGCCTCCGGGACAGGGGGCCACAATGAGCAGTTCTTC
-	TRBJ2-1	12	-	TRBV7-9	CASSQSSYEQFF	TGTGCCAGCAGCCAAAGCAGCTATGAGCAGTTCTTC
-	TRBJ2-7	11	-	TRBV28	CASTRAYEQYF	TGTGCCAGCACCAGAGCCTACGAGCAGTACTTC
TRBD2	TRBJ2-7	15	-	TRBV11-2	CASSPAGTSGYEQYF	TGTGCCAGCAGCCCCGCCGGGACTAGCGGGTACGAGCAGTACTTC
-	TRBJ2-7	11	-	TRBV28	CASSGSYEQYF	TGTGCCAGCAGCGGCTCCTACGAGCAGTACTTC
TRBD1	TRBJ1-5	15	once	TRBV9	CASSAETGYNQPQHF	TGTGCCAGCAGCGCAGAGACAGGGTACAATCAGCCCCAGCATTTT
-	TRBJ2-7	17	-	TRBV14	CASSQDRAGRSSYEQYF	TGTGCCAGCAGCCAAGATCGGGCAGGTCGTAGCTCCTACGAGCAGTACTTC
TRBD1	TRBJ1-1	15	-	TRBV10-3	CAISDLTGVVPEAFF	TGTGCCATCAGTGACTTGACAGGGGTAGTCCCTGAAGCTTTCTTT
-	TRBJ2-3	14	once	TRBV4-3	CASSQDPPPDTQYF	TGCGCCAGCAGCCAAGATCCCCCCCCAGATACGCAGTATTTT
-	TRBJ1-2	11	-	TRBV10-3	CAISEEGNYTF	TGTGCCATCAGTGAGGAAGGAAACTACACCTTC
TRBD1	TRBJ1-2	16	-	TRBV5-1	CASSPDRGTKDYGYTF	TGCGCCAGCAGCCCAGACAGGGGTACTAAAGACTATGGCTACACCTTC
TRBD2	TRBJ2-7	16	-	TRBV9	CASSVGDGTSGYEQYF	TGTGCCAGCAGCGTAGGGGACGGGACTAGCGGGTACGAGCAGTACTTC
-	TRBJ2-7	15	-	TRBV28	CASSLPKVVPYEQYF	TGTGCCAGCAGTCTCCCTAAGGTGGTTCCCTACGAGCAGTACTTC
-	TRBJ2-7	14	-	TRBV30	CAWSKTGLSYEQYF	TGTGCCTGGAGTAAAACGGGATTGTCCTACGAGCAGTACTTC
-	TRBJ2-2	16	-	TRBV9	CASSVAAGPNTGELFF	TGTGCCAGCAGCGTAGCGGCGGGGCCGAACACCGGGGAGCTGTTTTTT
TRBD2	TRBJ2-5	15	once	TRBV6-5	CASSPAGLVGETQYF	TGTGCCAGCAGTCCCGCCGGACTAGTGGGGGAGACCCAGTACTTC
-	TRBJ1-2	15	-	TRBV28	CASINTRRGNYGYTF	TGTGCCAGCATTAATACCCGGAGGGGGAACTATGGCTACACCTTC
TRBD1	TRBJ2-7	13	-	TRBV9	CASSSPQGDEQYF	TGTGCCAGCAGCTCACCGCAGGGGGACGAGCAGTACTTC
-	TRBJ1-1	15	-	TRBV15	CATSPDNGGYFEAFF	TGTGCCACCAGCCCAGATAACGGGGGGTATTTTGAAGCTTTCTTT
-	TRBJ1-3	15	-	TRBV5-1	CASSRADSSGNTIYF	TGCGCCAGCAGCAGGGCGGACAGCTCTGGAAACACCATATATTTT
TRBD2	TRBJ2-7	17	-	TRBV7-9	CASSPHRTSGKSLEQYF	TGTGCCAGCAGCCCGCATCGGACTAGCGGGAAGTCCCTCGAGCAGTACTTC
TRBD2	TRBJ2-1	13	-	TRBV4-1	CASSPTGGNEQFF	TGCGCCAGCAGCCCCACGGGGGGGAATGAGCAGTTCTTC
-	TRBJ2-1	15	-	TRBV7-6	CASSHRGGPNNEQFF	TGTGCCAGCAGCCATCGCGGTGGGCCCAACAATGAGCAGTTCTTC
TRBD1	TRBJ1-5	15	-	TRBV27	CASSHDRGGNQPQHF	TGTGCCAGCAGTCACGACAGGGGCGGCAATCAGCCCCAGCATTTT
-	TRBJ2-3	15	-	TRBV5-1	CASSLLAATTDTQYF	TGCGCCAGCAGCTTGCTCGCGGCCACCACAGATACGCAGTATTTT
-	TRBJ2-2	13	-	TRBV27	CASSWTLTGELFF	TGTGCCAGCAGTTGGACTTTAACCGGGGAGCTGTTTTTT
-	TRBJ2-2	13	-	TRBV9	CASSGGNTGELFF	TGTGCCAGCAGCGGGGGGAACACCGGGGAGCTGTTTTTT
-	TRBJ1-3	15	-	TRBV27	CASSRDGFSGNTIYF	TGTGCCAGCAGCCGCGACGGGTTCTCTGGAAACACCATATATTTT
-	TRBJ1-2	12	-	TRBV30	CAWSVHPGGYTF	TGTGCCTGGAGTGTACACCCCGGTGGCTACACCTTC
TRBD1	TRBJ1-4	17	-	TRBV7-9	CASSLWTGEGSNEKLFF	TGTGCCAGCAGCTTATGGACAGGGGAGGGCTCGAATGAAAAACTGTTTTTT